This note documents a single T cell receptor beta chain sequence. Its antigen is unknown. One base away there is no much larger clone; base qualities are not given. This entry belongs to a study of graft-versus-host responses after intestinal transplantation (dated by TCRdb to about 2021). For the study in its entirety: The transplants that recipients got were multivisceral, liver-intestinal, or isolated intestinal. The cohort enrolled about 23 intestinal transplant recipients, one of whom was a retransplant, and 3 patients without pretransplant specimens were excluded. Bulk TCR-beta CDR3 sequencing was used to track graft-versus-host and host-versus-graft alloreactive T cell clones in the graft, circulation and bone marrow after intestinal transplantation. To identify alloreactive clones, pre-transplant mixed lymphocyte reaction products were sequenced and compared with unstimulated pre-transplant donor and recipient T cells. Donor T cell macrochimerism was defined as a peak of at least 4% donor T cells among recipient peripheral blood mononuclear cells. All recipients received anti-thymocyte globulin induction followed by maintenance tacrolimus and steroids for around 3 years. Rather than going through the commercial service, samples from a few later patients were sequenced in-house on an Illumina MiSeq and processed with MiXCR. What the study reported, not specific to this receptor: GvH clones were detected in recipient bone marrow, and some of these GvH clones were observed earlier in ileal mucosa or blood, consistent with an intestinal mucosal origin. Early after transplant, peak levels of circulating GvH clones were found to be associated with declines in HvG clones. High GvH to HvG T cell clonal ratios were observed in the allografts of patients with donor T cell macrochimerism. The relatively low number and heterogeneity of intestinal transplant patients limited the conclusions.

The protocol used for the library was the immunoSEQ multiplex PCR assay. For most patients, genomic DNA was isolated with the Qiagen DNeasy Blood and Tissue Kit and shipped frozen to Adaptive Biotechnologies for TCR sequencing. For most patients, genomic DNA was subjected to high-throughput TCR-beta CDR3 sequencing by Adaptive Biotechnologies. The original pipeline was this. Adaptive's ImmunoSEQ software was the source of the TCR sequencing data for approximately 18 patients, while a few other patients were processed with MiXCR and VDJtools. CD4 versus CD8 sorting errors were corrected by removing sequences found in both subsets at a frequency ratio below 5:1. CDR3 nucleotide sequences shared between donor and recipient were removed because the origin of such sequences could not be assigned. At least 2-fold expansion over unstimulated cells and a minimum CFSE-low frequency of 0.002% (template counts) or 0.001% (read counts) were required for clones to be classified as alloreactive. Clones detected in sequenced pre-transplant spleen, lymph node, or MLR CFSE-low populations of the donor or recipient were defined as mappable. The cumulative frequency of alloreactive clones was calculated as a percentage of all sequences, weighted by copy number. TCRdb re-hosts the immuneACCESS table, in-frame sequences only. Its copies lack some clones; in the studies checked, an unresolved V gene accounts for under half of them, and the cause for the rest is not known. That table supplies the V and J calls and clone size; D and trimming were determined from the DNA. This sample lists about 99,000 clones; about 90% were detected once. In total, the top ten clones hold roughly 0.9% of the sample.

The CDR3 covers 14 residues, taking in both the cysteine and the phenylalanine. Only CDR3 DNA is held: 42 bases, read in frame from base 1. From the germline V gene, CDR1 is SGHAT and CDR2 is FQNNGV. Trimming takes 5 bases from V and 0 bases from J, and the germline ends sit 11 bases apart. Interpreted using the paper, the time point label stands for: cells obtained before transplantation from donor or recipient. CD3+CD4+ and CD3+CD8+ populations were FACS-sorted from unstimulated pre-transplant donor and recipient cells taken from spleen or lymph nodes. The rearranged chain carries TRBV11-2 and TRBJ2-7; the D element could tentatively be TRBD1 or TRBD2, as 5 bases agree for each. This receptor was taken from a human donor who received an intestinal transplant. The source was unstimulated CD4+ T cells sorted from spleen or lymph node cells, collected before intestinal transplant. The CDR3 reads CASSARDRSYEQYF. The sequenced DNA is TGTGCCAGCAGCGCCCGGGACCGCTCCTACGAGCAGTACTTC.